Each of the 5 T cell receptor beta chains below was sequenced from the same sample in a study of CD8+ T cells in alopecia areata. Sequencing used cDNA as its template, made by extracting RNA and reverse transcribing it. Produced via immunoSEQ multiplex PCR; TCRdb's table is partial and in-frame only. The sample gives about 140,000 clones, 55% of which show up once; less than 5% is in the top ten. Specimen: CD4+ T cells sorted from blood. These TCRs come from a human donor in good health.

This clone was counted at least ten times. The chain has TRBV7-2 and TRBJ1-2; D gene uncertain. V lost 6 bases to trimming and J lost 2 bases, with 10 bases between them. In germline, CDR1 is SGHTA, CDR2 FQGNSA. There are 13 residues in the CDR3. The CDR3 DNA is TGTGCCAGCAGTCCGGACCAGAACTATGGCTACACCTTC. This codes for CASSPDQNYGYTF.

This clone was detected only a few times. V and J are TRBV19 and TRBJ1-3, with TRBD1 identical over 8 bases. Per germline, CDR1 LNHDA and CDR2 SQIVND (reference sequence). CDR3 length equals 15 residues. The V segment lost 4 bases and the J segment 3 bases; nucleotides outside the gene matches: 5. In DNA, the CDR3 is TGTGCCAGTAGTACCGGACAGGGAAGTGGAAACACCATATATTTT. Protein product: CASSTGQGSGNTIYF. Complete variable domain (other parts from reference TRBV19 and TRBJ1-3): DGGITQSPKYLFRKEGQNVTLSCEQNLNHDAMYWYRQDPGQGLRLIYYSQIVNDFQKGDIAEGYSVSREKKESFPLTVTSAQKNPTAFYLCASSTGQGSGNTIYFGEGSWLTVV.

The CDR3 DNA follows: TGTGCCAGCAGTTACGGGGGACTAGCGGGTAACGAGCAGTACTTC. This translates into CASSYGGLAGNEQYF. This chain uses TRBV6-5 with TRBJ2-7, with 12 nucleotides matching TRBD2. CDR1 and CDR2 from the germline V gene are MNHEY and SVGAGI. After removal of 2 bases from V and 5 bases from J, the junction contained 4 bases not matched to a gene. The CDR3 is 15 residues long.

The rearrangement links TRBV5-1 to TRBJ2-2; D could derive from TRBD1 or TRBD2 (6 bases each). The CDR3 extends over 15 amino acids. Deletions cut 2 bases from V and 2 bases from J, with 10 bases between. The germline V gene encodes CDR1 SGHRS and CDR2 YFSETQ. CDR3: CASSFSGANTGELFF. CDR3 nucleotides: TGCGCCAGCAGCTTTTCGGGGGCAAACACCGGGGAGCTGTTTTTT.

The V gene is TRBV9, the J gene TRBJ2-4; D is unclear. The CDR3 loop spans 13 amino acids. Trimming cost V 0 bases and J 9 bases, with 10 bases left between them. The germline gives CDR1 SGDLS, CDR2 YYNGEE. The chain's CDR3 is CASSVVGNGIQYF. For the CDR3, the DNA is TGTGCCAGCAGCGTAGTAGGGAATGGCATTCAGTACTTC.